The rows below give T cell receptor beta chains drawn from one sample of a study of cytomegalovirus exposure and HLA in healthy donors. Generated by immunoSEQ multiplex PCR, the TCRdb table keeps only in-frame clones and is missing some. The sample records 80,000 to 100,000 clones, 70% to 80% being singletons. The sequencing input was PBMCs. Source of these receptors: a man aged 25-45 years in good health and CMV-seropositive. Each CDR3 is given without its conserved first and last residue. Only some rows state a clone size, as once, few, many or a class for expanded clones.

size | V | CDR3
. | TRBV29-1 | SVAVQENTEAF
. | TRBV7-2 | ASSLGEGLEETQY
few | TRBV7-7 | ASTLGTSGRSGAGELF
. | TRBV9 | ASSPQSGLVAYEQY
. | TRBV21-1 | ATIKNGGRRYGYT
. | TRBV4-2 | ASSQLTMSASGGLNEQF
. | TRBV6-6 | ASSPTDGQNQPQH
once | TRBV7-9 | ASRSPDRVRGEQY
. | TRBV29-1 | SVSGDHYEQY
. | TRBV15 | ATSRGAGPREQY
. | TRBV6-4 | ASSDSTGVDTQY
. | TRBV29-1 | SVETSQGSTEAF
once | TRBV28 | ASSLRTGGDEQY
. | TRBV18 | ASSPETGNTEAF
. | TRBV27 | ASSRDQTSQPQH
. | TRBV18 | ASSPIDQASGNTIY
few | TRBV4-1 | ASSQDYSPGASARQETQY
few | TRBV7-2 | ASSLASTSGQTQY
. | TRBV6-5 | ASSSTGAEPFYEQY
. | TRBV30 | AWTPAGSEQY
. | TRBV27 | ASGRGGMNTEAF
. | TRBV13 | ASSLMRFSGNTIY
few | TRBV6-1 | ASAASSYEQY
few | TRBV11-3 | ASSLAPGSGTGELF